This T cell receptor (beta chain) was captured in a study of blood T cells in healthy people across ages. Study-wide results and caveats: It was found that TCR beta diversity correlated strongly with the percentage of naive T cells. With donor CMV status unknown, expanded clonotype changes were possibly confounded.

Trimming removed 5 bases at V and 3 bases at J, with 12 bases between. The CDR3 loop spans 14 amino acids. The germline CDR1 and CDR2 sequences are SGHTA and FQGNSA. Sample-barcoded 5' priming and a J-beta primer mix drove a second PCR of roughly 6 to 12 cycles. All cDNA molecules were each tagged by a template-switch adaptor with 12 random nucleotides. MiXCR, run by TCRdb on the 5' RACE reads, gives a single entry per CDR3 protein. The sample consists of about 640,000 distinct CDR3 sequences, roughly three fifths of them appearing once. This clonotype was detected once. Its antigen is undetermined. The chain is built from TRBV7-2 and TRBJ2-3; the D gene is possibly TRBD1 (5 bases). The sequence came from a man aged 60 to 69 in good health. Input material: blood. The CDR3 loop reads CASSPTRQTDTQYF. The CDR3 DNA reads TGTGCCAGCAGCCCCACACGACAGACAGATACGCAGTATTTT.